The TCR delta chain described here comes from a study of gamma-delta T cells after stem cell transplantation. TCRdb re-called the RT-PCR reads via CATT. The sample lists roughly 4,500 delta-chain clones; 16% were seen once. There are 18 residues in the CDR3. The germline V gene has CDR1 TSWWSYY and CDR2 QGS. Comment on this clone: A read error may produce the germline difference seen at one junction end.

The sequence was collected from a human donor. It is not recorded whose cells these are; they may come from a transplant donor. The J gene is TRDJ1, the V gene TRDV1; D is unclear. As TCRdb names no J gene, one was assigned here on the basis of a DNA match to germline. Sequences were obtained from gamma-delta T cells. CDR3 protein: CALGEWDPPPFNTDELIF. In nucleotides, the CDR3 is TGTGCTCTTGGGGAATGGGACCCACCTCCTTTTAACACCGATGAACTCATCTTT.